The next 27 T cell receptor beta chains were all read from a single sample in a study of OX40 agonist ivuxolimab in advanced cancers. Sequenced by immunoSEQ multiplex PCR; TCRdb stores in-frame clones only, minus some. The sample lists roughly 92,000 clones; more than 85% were seen once. Sequencing used CD4+ or CD8+ T cells sorted from blood, obtained in a trial of the OX40 agonist ivuxolimab. The receptor source for this set is an adult with an advanced solid tumor such as melanoma, head and neck, liver or kidney cancer.

The rearrangement joins TRBV5-4 to TRBJ2-7, with TRBD2 identical over 7 bases. The CDR3 covers 13 residues. V was clipped by 4 bases and J by 4 bases; unmatched bases: 5. The germline V gene encodes CDR1 SGHNT and CDR2 YYREEE (reference sequence). The CDR3 loop reads CASSPWGGYEQYF. The DNA for the CDR3 is TGTGCCAGCAGCCCCTGGGGGGGGTACGAGCAGTACTTC.

The V gene is TRBV7-6, the J gene TRBJ1-3; TRBD1 matches 8 bases. Germline V gene data show CDR1 as SGHVS and CDR2 as FNYEAQ. The length of the CDR3 is 18 residues. The trim removed 2 bases at V and 0 bases at J, leaving 9 bases unmatched. CDR3 in DNA: TGTGCCAGCAGCTTACCTCCAGGGGGCCCCAGCTCTGGAAACACCATATATTTT. Its translation is CASSLPPGGPSSGNTIYF. Based on the CDR3 plus reference TRBV7-6 and TRBJ1-3, the full variable domain is GAGVSQSPRYKVTKRGQDVALRCDPISGHVSLYWYRQALGQGPEFLTYFNYEAQQDKSGLPNDRFSAERPEGSISTLTIQRTEQRDSAMYRCASSLPPGGPSSGNTIYFGEGSWLTVV.

This clone was detected only once. This sequence joins TRBV5-1 and TRBJ1-1, with a tentative D call TRBD1 (6 bases). Germline V gene sequence: CDR1 SGHRS, CDR2 YFSETQ. V was cut by 5 bases and J by 3 bases, with 8 bases left in between. CDR3 length: 12 residues. The CDR3 loop is CASRQGDTEAFF. The CDR3 DNA reads TGCGCCAGCAGACAGGGAGACACTGAAGCTTTCTTT.

CDR3 loop: CASSFGGSQPQHF. The CDR3 DNA reads as TGTGCCAGTAGTTTTGGGGGTAGCCAGCCCCAGCATTTT. This chain connects TRBV19 to TRBJ1-5, with D possibly being TRBD1 (5 bases). Trimming took off 5 bases at V and 7 bases at J, with 12 bases between the two ends. Germline V gives CDR1 LNHDA, CDR2 SQIVND (reference sequence). The CDR3 runs to 13 residues.

This chain connects TRBV4-1 to TRBJ2-2; tentatively, D is TRBD2 (6 bases). Germline V lookup: CDR1 MGHRA, CDR2 YSYEKL. The CDR3 totals 15 residues. Trimming stripped 4 bases from V and 0 bases from J, with 9 bases between. CDR3 protein: CASSPGTSNTGELFF. CDR3 DNA: TGCGCCAGCAGCCCCGGGACTTCGAACACCGGGGAGCTGTTTTTT.

The chain uses TRBV27 and TRBJ1-1; no clear D gene. V lost 4 bases and J 0 bases, leaving 12 bases between the germline ends. The CDR3 runs 15 residues. Germline V gene data show CDR1 as MNHEY and CDR2 as SMNVEV (reference sequence). This CDR3 is CASSWSGGMNTEAFF. The CDR3 region has the DNA TGTGCCAGCAGTTGGTCAGGCGGCATGAACACTGAAGCTTTCTTT.

The chain recombines TRBV11-2 with TRBJ2-7, with D uncertain. Trimming took 4 bases from V and 1 from J, leaving 17 bases between them. Germline assignment: CDR1 SGHAT and CDR2 FQNNGV. CDR3 size: 16 residues. CDR3 DNA: TGTGCCAGCAGCTCTCCCGACATTCATCGATCCTACGAGCAGTACTTC. Translated, it gives CASSSPDIHRSYEQYF.

This chain uses TRBV4-2 with TRBJ2-5; a weak D match, TRBD1 (5 bases). Trimming shortened V by 2 bases and J by 4 bases, and 20 bases separated the two germline ends. This CDR3 contains 17 residues. Germline loops: CDR1 LGHNA, CDR2 YNFKEQ. CDR3 sequence: CASSQQVTVVDSETQYF. The CDR3 nucleotides read TGTGCCAGCAGCCAACAGGTGACAGTGGTCGACTCAGAGACCCAGTACTTC.

The chain uses TRBV27 and TRBJ1-5; D is perhaps TRBD1 (5 bases). This CDR3 is 14 amino acids long. CDR1 and CDR2 from the germline V gene are MNHEY and SMNVEV (reference sequence). V lost 3 bases and J 7 bases, leaving 13 bases between the germline ends. The CDR3 DNA follows: TGTGCCAGCAGTTTTCGGGGGGTAAACCAGCCCCAGCATTTT. Translating gives CASSFRGVNQPQHF.

The J gene is TRBJ2-2, the V gene TRBV4-1; D remains unclear. V lost 0 bases, J lost 8 bases, and 13 bases lay in between. Germline-derived CDR1 and CDR2 are MGHRA and YSYEKL. There are 15 residues in the CDR3. The CDR3 region is CASSQDLIGLGELFF. The CDR3 nucleotides read TGCGCCAGCAGCCAAGATCTAATAGGGTTAGGGGAGCTGTTTTTT.

The DNA for the CDR3 is TGTGCCAGTAGTATGAATCCCGGGGGAAGTTTGGTTGAAAAACTGTTTTTT. Amino acids: CASSMNPGGSLVEKLFF. V and J are TRBV19 and TRBJ1-4; possibly TRBD1 for D (5 bases). Germline CDR1 and CDR2: LNHDA and SQIVND (reference sequence). Trimming removed 3 bases from V and 7 bases from J, with 21 bases in between. The CDR3 runs to 17 residues.

V usage is TRBV29-1 and J usage is TRBJ1-4; D remains ambiguous. Trimming stripped 0 bases from V and 7 bases from J, with 12 bases between. The CDR3 covers 14 residues. CDR1 is SQVTM, CDR2 ANQGSEA, per germline. The CDR3 protein is CSVEEGSAGEKLFF. The CDR3 nucleotides are TGCAGCGTTGAAGAGGGCTCGGCAGGTGAAAAACTGTTTTTT.

V and J are TRBV5-1 and TRBJ2-7, with 10 bases aligning to TRBD1. V lost 3 bases and J lost 7; bases outside the gene matches: 19. The CDR3 has 18 residues. Germline lookup yields CDR1 SGHRS and CDR2 YFSETQ. Here the CDR3 DNA reads TGCGCCAGCAGCTCACCCGGGACAGGGGAAGTGGGCGGGGGGGAGCAGTACTTC. Its protein product is CASSSPGTGEVGGGEQYF.

The CDR3 bases are TGTGCCAGCAGCCCTTGGACCGACAAGTACAATGAGCAGTTCTTC. Translated, it gives CASSPWTDKYNEQFF. The rearrangement links TRBV5-6 to TRBJ2-1; unclear D gene. The CDR3 loop spans 15 amino acids. V gave up 4 bases and J gave up 4 bases, with 15 bases separating them. CDR1 SGHDT and CDR2 YYEEEE come from the germline V gene.

V usage is TRBV4-1 and J usage is TRBJ2-1; tentatively, D is TRBD1 (6 bases). There are 13 residues in the CDR3. CDR1 is MGHRA, CDR2 YSYEKL, per germline. Trimming stripped 4 bases from V and 7 bases from J, with 11 bases between. CDR3 sequence: CASSPQGFNEQFF. CDR3 bases: TGCGCCAGCAGCCCGCAGGGGTTTAATGAGCAGTTCTTC.

This chain links TRBV9 with TRBJ2-7, with 8 bases aligning to TRBD1. CDR1 SGDLS and CDR2 YYNGEE come from the germline V gene. Germline trimming cut 2 bases from V and 5 bases from J; bases unmatched to any gene: 6. This CDR3 has 14 amino acids. The CDR3 DNA is TGTGCCAGCAGCGTTCAGGGGGCGTCCCACGAGCAGTACTTC. This gives the protein CASSVQGASHEQYF.

V usage is TRBV6-4 and J usage is TRBJ2-3, with D unclear. Germline V gene data show CDR1 as MRHNA and CDR2 as SNTAGT. The CDR3 extends over 13 amino acids. V was trimmed by 2 bases and J by 5 bases, leaving 8 bases between them. The CDR3 nucleotides read TGTGCCAGCAGTGACGGTGTGAGAGATACGCAGTATTTT. Its protein is CASSDGVRDTQYF.

V usage is TRBV27 and J usage is TRBJ1-1; no clear D. V lost 3 bases to trimming and J lost 0 bases, with 14 bases between them. The CDR3 is 16 residues long. The V gene's germline CDR1 is MNHEY and CDR2 SMNVEV (reference sequence). CDR3 sequence reads: CASSFLFEKMNTEAFF. The DNA of the CDR3 is TGTGCCAGCAGTTTTTTGTTCGAGAAAATGAACACTGAAGCTTTCTTT.

The V and J genes are TRBV7-8 and TRBJ2-7, with 11 bases aligning to TRBD2. Germline CDR1 and CDR2: SGHVS and FQNEAQ. V was pared by 5 bases and J by 2 bases, with 5 bases of the junction left unmatched. CDR3 length equals 15 residues. The CDR3 DNA follows: TGTGCCAGCAGCCCTGGGACTAGCGGAACCTACGAGCAGTACTTC. Encoded protein: CASSPGTSGTYEQYF. The whole variable domain, filled in from reference TRBV7-8 and TRBJ2-7, reads GAGVSQSPRYKVAKRGQDVALRCDPISGHVSLFWYQQALGQGPEFLTYFQNEAQLDKSGLPSDRFFAERPEGSVSTLKIQRTQQEDSAVYLCASSPGTSGTYEQYFGPGTRLTVT.

Points on this clone: Distinct nucleotide sequences in the sample also encode this CDR3. The gene calls are TRBV5-6 and TRBJ1-2; D remains ambiguous. CDR1 is SGHDT, CDR2 YYEEEE, per germline. The CDR3 is made up of 14 amino acids. The ends were cut back, 0 bases at V and 2 bases at J, with 8 bases in the middle. The chain's CDR3 is CASSLGSTNYGYTF. The CDR3 DNA reads TGTGCCAGCAGCTTGGGCAGTACGAACTATGGCTACACCTTC.

V gene TRBV5-6 combines with J gene TRBJ1-2, with unresolved D. The CDR3 loop spans 11 amino acids. CDR1 is SGHDT and CDR2 is YYEEEE in the germline V gene. V gave up 4 bases and J gave up 8 bases, with 9 bases separating them. The CDR3 loop is CASSVLGGYTF. CDR3 in DNA: TGTGCCAGCAGCGTGCTCGGAGGCTACACCTTC.

The chain carries TRBV6-5 and TRBJ2-5; no clear D. The CDR3 runs to 13 residues. CDR1 and CDR2 from the germline V gene are MNHEY and SVGAGI. Deletions cut 6 bases from V and 2 bases from J, with 10 bases between. CDR3 DNA sequence: TGTGCCAGCAGCACCACCATACAAGAGACCCAGTACTTC. It translates to CASSTTIQETQYF.

In this sample, this clone turned up once. The chain combines TRBV27 with TRBJ2-1; TRBD2 aligns across 7 bases. CDR1 is MNHEY, CDR2 SMNVEV, per germline (reference sequence). V dropped 5 bases and J dropped 4; count of bases not matched to a gene: 5. The CDR3 totals 14 residues. The CDR3 coding sequence is TGTGCCAGCAGTCCTGGGGGGGATTACAATGAGCAGTTCTTC. Translating it yields CASSPGGDYNEQFF.

V usage is TRBV29-1 and J usage is TRBJ2-1; D may be TRBD2 (5 bases). Trimming removed 3 bases at V and 0 bases at J, with 12 bases between. The length of the CDR3 is 15 residues. Looked up from germline, CDR1 is SQVTM and CDR2 is ANQGSEA. CDR3 sequence: CSVEGRKSSYNEQFF. In DNA, the CDR3 is TGCAGCGTTGAGGGGAGAAAAAGCTCCTACAATGAGCAGTTCTTC.

This clone was seen just once. V is TRBV7-6 and J is TRBJ2-1; perhaps TRBD2 as D (5 bases). V shed 0 bases and J shed 3 bases, with 15 bases lying between them. Per germline, CDR1 SGHVS and CDR2 FNYEAQ. CDR3 length: 17 residues. CDR3 sequence (DNA): TGTGCCAGCAGCTTAGCGTCCAGGACTTATAGCTACAATGAGCAGTTCTTC. Translation gives CASSLASRTYSYNEQFF.

The chain has TRBV5-4 and TRBJ2-1; 13 bases are shared with TRBD2. V lost 0 bases, J lost 8 bases, and 2 bases stayed unmatched. This CDR3 is 15 amino acids long. Germline CDR1 SGHNT, CDR2 YYREEE (reference sequence). The CDR3 reads CASSLGTSGRDEQFF. Here the CDR3 DNA reads TGTGCCAGCAGCTTGGGCACTAGCGGGAGGGATGAGCAGTTCTTC.

V is TRBV28 and J is TRBJ2-3; a possible D gene is TRBD2 (5 bases). The germline V and J ends were trimmed by 3 bases and 5 bases, with 12 bases remaining between them. The germline gives CDR1 MDHEN, CDR2 SYDVKM. CDR3 size: 14 residues. The CDR3 sequence is CASSLMWERDTQYF. CDR3 in DNA: TGTGCCAGCAGTTTGATGTGGGAGAGAGATACGCAGTATTTT.